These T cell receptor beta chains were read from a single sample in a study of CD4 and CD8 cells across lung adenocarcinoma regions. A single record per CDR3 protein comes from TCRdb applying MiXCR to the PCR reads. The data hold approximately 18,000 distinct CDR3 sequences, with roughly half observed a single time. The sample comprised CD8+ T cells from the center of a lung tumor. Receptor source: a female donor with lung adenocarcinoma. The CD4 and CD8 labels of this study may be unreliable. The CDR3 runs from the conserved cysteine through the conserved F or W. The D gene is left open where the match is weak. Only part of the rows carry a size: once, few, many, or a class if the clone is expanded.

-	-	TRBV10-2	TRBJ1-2	TGCGCCAGCAGTGTGAGTGTTCATGGCCAACTACATGGCTACACCTTC	CASSVSVHGQLHGYTF
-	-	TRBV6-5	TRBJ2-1	TGTGCCAGCAGTTCCCTTGCGGCGGGAAAGATCAATGAGCAGTTCTTC	CASSSLAAGKINEQFF
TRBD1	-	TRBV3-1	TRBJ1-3	TGTGCCAGCACCCGTACAGGGGATAAAGGAAACACCATATATTTT	CASTRTGDKGNTIYF
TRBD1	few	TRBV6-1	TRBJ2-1	TGTGCCAGCAGAATTAGACAGGGGATATTGCGGGGAAATGAGCAGTTCTTC	CASRIRQGILRGNEQFF
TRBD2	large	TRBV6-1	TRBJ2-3	TGTGCCAGCAGTCGCGGACTAGCGGGAGGGCCTCGCACAGATACGCAGTATTTT	CASSRGLAGGPRTDTQYF
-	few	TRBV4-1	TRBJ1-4	TGCGCCAGCAGCCAAGATGGTGGCAGCCGCAATGAAAAACTGTTTTTT	CASSQDGGSRNEKLFF
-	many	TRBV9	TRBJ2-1	TGTGCCAGCAGCGCGAGCTCCTACAATGAGCAGTTCTTC	CASSASSYNEQFF
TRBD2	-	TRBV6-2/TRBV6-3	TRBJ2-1	TGTGCCAGCAGGGGGGGAGGGACTTACAATGAGCAGTTCTTC	CASRGGGTYNEQFF
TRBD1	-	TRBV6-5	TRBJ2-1	TGTGCCAGCAGAAACTCCGGGACAGTCAATGAGCAGTTCTTC	CASRNSGTVNEQFF
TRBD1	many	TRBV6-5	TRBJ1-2	TGTGCCAGCAGTTCCCCGGGACAGGGAGCTAACTATGGCTACACCTTC	CASSSPGQGANYGYTF